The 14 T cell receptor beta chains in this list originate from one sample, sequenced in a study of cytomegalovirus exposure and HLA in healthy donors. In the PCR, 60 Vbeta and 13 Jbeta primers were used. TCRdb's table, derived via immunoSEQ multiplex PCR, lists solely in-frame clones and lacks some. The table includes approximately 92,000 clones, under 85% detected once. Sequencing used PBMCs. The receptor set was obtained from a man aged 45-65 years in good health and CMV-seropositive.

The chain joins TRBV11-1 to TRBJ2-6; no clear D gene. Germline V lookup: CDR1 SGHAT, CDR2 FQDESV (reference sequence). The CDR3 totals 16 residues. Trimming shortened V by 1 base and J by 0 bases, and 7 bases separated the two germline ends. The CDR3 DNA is TGTGCCAGCAGCTTAGAGATCTACTCTGGGGCCAACGTCCTGACTTTC. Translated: CASSLEIYSGANVLTF.

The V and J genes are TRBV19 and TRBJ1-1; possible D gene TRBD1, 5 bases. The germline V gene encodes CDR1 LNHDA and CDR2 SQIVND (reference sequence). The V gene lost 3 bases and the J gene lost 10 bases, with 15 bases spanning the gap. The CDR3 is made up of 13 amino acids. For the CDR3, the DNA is TGTGCCAGTAGTATTCGGACTATGGGGGGAGCTTTCTTT. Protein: CASSIRTMGGAFF. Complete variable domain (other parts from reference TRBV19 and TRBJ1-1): DGGITQSPKYLFRKEGQNVTLSCEQNLNHDAMYWYRQDPGQGLRLIYYSQIVNDFQKGDIAEGYSVSREKKESFPLTVTSAQKNPTAFYLCASSIRTMGGAFFGQGTRLTVV.

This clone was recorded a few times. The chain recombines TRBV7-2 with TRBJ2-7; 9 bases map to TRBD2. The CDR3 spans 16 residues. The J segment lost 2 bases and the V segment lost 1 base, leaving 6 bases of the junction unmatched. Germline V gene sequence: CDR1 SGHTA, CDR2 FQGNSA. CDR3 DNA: TGTGCCAGCAGCTTAGGGCCTAGCGGGGAAACCTACGAGCAGTACTTC. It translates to CASSLGPSGETYEQYF.

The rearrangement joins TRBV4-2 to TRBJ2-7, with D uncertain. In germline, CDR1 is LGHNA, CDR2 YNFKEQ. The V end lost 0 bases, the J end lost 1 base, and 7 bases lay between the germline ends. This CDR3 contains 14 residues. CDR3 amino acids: CASSQEYGSYEQYF. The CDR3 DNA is TGTGCCAGCAGCCAAGAGTACGGGTCCTACGAGCAGTACTTC.

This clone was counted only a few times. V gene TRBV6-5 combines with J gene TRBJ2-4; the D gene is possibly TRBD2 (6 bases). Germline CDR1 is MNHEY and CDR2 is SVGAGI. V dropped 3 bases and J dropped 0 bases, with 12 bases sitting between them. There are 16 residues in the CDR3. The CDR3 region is CASSYLPGGAKNIQYF. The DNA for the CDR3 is TGTGCCAGCAGTTATCTACCCGGGGGAGCCAAAAACATTCAGTACTTC.

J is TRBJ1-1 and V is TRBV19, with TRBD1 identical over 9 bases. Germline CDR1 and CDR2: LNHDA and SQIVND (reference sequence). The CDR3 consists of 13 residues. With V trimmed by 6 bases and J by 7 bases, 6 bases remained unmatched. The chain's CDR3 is CASRVQGAGEAFF. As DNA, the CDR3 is TGTGCCAGTAGAGTACAGGGGGCTGGTGAAGCTTTCTTT.

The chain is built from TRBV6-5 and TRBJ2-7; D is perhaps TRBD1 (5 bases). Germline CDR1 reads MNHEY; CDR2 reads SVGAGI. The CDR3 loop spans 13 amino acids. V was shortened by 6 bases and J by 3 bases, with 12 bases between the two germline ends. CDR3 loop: CASRMTAHYEQYF. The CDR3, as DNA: TGTGCCAGCAGGATGACAGCCCACTACGAGCAGTACTTC.

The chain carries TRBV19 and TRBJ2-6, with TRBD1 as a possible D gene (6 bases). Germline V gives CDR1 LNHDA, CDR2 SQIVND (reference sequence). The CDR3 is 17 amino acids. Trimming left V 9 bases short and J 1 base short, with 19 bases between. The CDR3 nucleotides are TGTGCCAGCGATCAGGGGAGCGTGACTTCTGGGGCCAACGTCCTGACTTTC. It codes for CASDQGSVTSGANVLTF.

CDR3 region: CASSLGTGDITDTQYF. The CDR3 nucleotides are TGTGCCAGCAGCCTCGGGACAGGGGATATAACAGATACGCAGTATTTT. The chain uses TRBV4-2 and TRBJ2-3, with TRBD1 matching over 10 bases. Per germline, CDR1 LGHNA and CDR2 YNFKEQ. J was trimmed by 3 bases and V by 4 bases; bases with no gene match: 7. CDR3 length equals 16 residues.

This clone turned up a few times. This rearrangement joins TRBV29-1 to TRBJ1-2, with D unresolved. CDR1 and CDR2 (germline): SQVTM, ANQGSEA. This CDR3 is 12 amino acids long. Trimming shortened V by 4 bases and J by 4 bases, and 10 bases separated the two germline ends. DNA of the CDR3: TGCAGCGTTGGGCTTCCCCTCTATGGCTACACCTTC. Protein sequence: CSVGLPLYGYTF.

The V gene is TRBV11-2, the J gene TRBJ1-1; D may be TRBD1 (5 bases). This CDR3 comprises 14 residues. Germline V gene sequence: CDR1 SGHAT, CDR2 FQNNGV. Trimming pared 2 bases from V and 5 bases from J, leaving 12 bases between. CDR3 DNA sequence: TGTGCCAGCAGCTTAAGGGGCCCAGGGACTGAAGCTTTCTTT. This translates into CASSLRGPGTEAFF. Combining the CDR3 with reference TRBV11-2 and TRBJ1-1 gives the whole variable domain EAGVAQSPRYKIIEKRQSVAFWCNPISGHATLYWYQQILGQGPKLLIQFQNNGVVDDSQLPKDRFSAERLKGVDSTLKIQPAKLEDSAVYLCASSLRGPGTEAFFGQGTRLTVV.

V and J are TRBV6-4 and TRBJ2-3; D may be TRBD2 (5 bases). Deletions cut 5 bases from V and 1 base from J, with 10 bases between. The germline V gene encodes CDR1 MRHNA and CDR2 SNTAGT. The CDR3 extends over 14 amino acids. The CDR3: CASSPTKGTDTQYF. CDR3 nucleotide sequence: TGTGCCAGCAGTCCGACTAAGGGCACAGATACGCAGTATTTT.

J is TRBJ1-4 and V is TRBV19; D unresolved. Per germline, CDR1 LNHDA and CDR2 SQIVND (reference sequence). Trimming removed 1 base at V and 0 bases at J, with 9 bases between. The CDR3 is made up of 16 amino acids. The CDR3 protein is CASSIGQPATNEKLFF. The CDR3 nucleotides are TGTGCCAGTAGTATAGGGCAACCTGCAACTAATGAAAAACTGTTTTTT.

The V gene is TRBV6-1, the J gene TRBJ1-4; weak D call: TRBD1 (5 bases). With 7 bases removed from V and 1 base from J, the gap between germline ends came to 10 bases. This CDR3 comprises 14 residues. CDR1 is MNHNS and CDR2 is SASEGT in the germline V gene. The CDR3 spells CASTSGGTNEKLFF. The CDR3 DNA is TGTGCCAGCACTTCGGGGGGAACTAATGAAAAACTGTTTTTT.